The present T cell receptor beta chain was sequenced within a study of cytomegalovirus exposure and HLA in healthy donors. PCR was performed using 60 Vbeta and 13 Jbeta primers. Method: immunoSEQ multiplex PCR; TCRdb's copy keeps in-frame clones and lacks some. The repertoire holds some 140,000 clones, with approximately 78% as singletons. This CDR3 comprises 13 residues. The V segment lost 4 bases and the J segment 5 bases; nucleotides outside the gene matches: 0. Germline CDR1 and CDR2: SGHKS and YYEKEE (reference sequence). The receptor's source is a woman aged 50 to 60 in good health and CMV-seropositive. This rearrangement joins TRBV5-5 to TRBJ2-7; the match to TRBD2 covers 13 bases. Sequencing was carried out using PBMCs. The CDR3 coding sequence is TGTGCCAGCAGCGGGACTAGCGGGGACGAGCAGTACTTC. Its translation is CASSGTSGDEQYF.